This T cell receptor (beta chain) was retrieved from a study of T cell responses to AZD1222 COVID-19 vaccine (dated by TCRdb to 2020 to 2023). Study-wide context: AZD1222 recipients whose second dose came at about 4 weeks and those whose second dose came at about 12 weeks were combined into one group, since spike-specific TCR depth and breadth did not differ between the two schedules. A total of approximately 240 trial participants underwent TCR sequencing, of whom about 200 had received two doses of AZD1222 and around 25 had received two doses of the MenACWY control vaccine. Enrollment into the trials was organized by age into subgroups of 18-55, 56-69 and 70-plus years, and those subgroups contained 148, 28 and 57 TCR-sequenced participants, respectively.

The paper as a whole reports these results and caveats: Conclusions about previously exposed vaccinees were limited because only six AZD1222 recipients were SARS-CoV-2 seropositive at baseline. The 56-69-year group was small, and its depth increase did not reach significance, likely because of low power. Nearly half of unique spike-specific TCRs reportedly recognized epitopes outside regions mutated in the B.1.351 and B.1.1.7 variants. Because no day 14 peak-response samples were available, the repertoires could be characterized only after the peak T cell response. Most participants were white British and females outnumbered males, and the authors suggested that clonal diversity may have been underestimated. The vaccine-associated CD4 TCRs covered the entire spike protein, and the dominant responses fell in regions 160-218 and 743-854. Spike-specific TCR breadth and depth rose significantly after two AZD1222 doses compared with day 0 and with MenACWY recipients.

The CDR3 regions of human TCRbeta chains were analyzed by immunosequencing. Regarding the original processing steps: TCRs in the repertoires were compared against a reference library of SARS-CoV-2-specific TCRs that had been generated with the MIRA antigen-specificity platform. Breadth was defined as the fraction of unique TCRs that were SARS-CoV-2-associated. Depth was defined as the fraction of total T cells that were SARS-CoV-2-associated. Using the MIRA data, each spike-specific TCR was assigned both to the spike region to which the TCR was reactive and to a CD4 or CD8 class. Log10-transformed breadth and depth values were compared by one-way ANOVA with Sidak's multiple comparisons tests. In TCRdb, the immuneACCESS table is reduced to in-frame sequences with V and J assigned. These tables do not hold every clone; where another copy was compared, an unresolved V gene accounts for under half, and the others remain unexplained. Clone size and the V and J calls come from that table; the DNA yielded D and trimming. Within this sample are 95,000 to 150,000 clones, with more than 85% of them counted one time only. Roughly 9.8% of the sample comes from the top ten.

The label giving this sample's time point can be read as: baseline before first vaccination. Samples from vaccinated people were obtained from the UK trials COV001 and COV002, which included a single-blind randomized controlled phase 2/3 trial of AZD1222 (ChAdOx1 nCoV-19) in healthy adults. Trial participant PBMC samples were collected at day 0 and day 28 after the second dose for TCRbeta chain sequencing. With respect to this clone: Its cognate antigen has yet to be identified. Per-base qualities were not stored, and no clone one base away is much larger.

This clonotype was obtained from an adult in good health. Sequences were derived from peripheral blood, sampled on day 0 of AZD1222 vaccination.

The sequence in DNA is TGCGCCAGCAGCTTGGTCCCAGGGGCTAGCAATGAGCAGTTCTTC. Its protein reads: CASSLVPGASNEQFF. This sequence uses TRBV5-1 and TRBJ2-1; the best D guess is TRBD1, with 6 bases matching. Deletion took 0 bases off V and 6 bases off J, with a span of 13 bases between the germline ends. CDR1 and CDR2 (SGHRS, YFSETQ) derive from the germline V gene. Spanning cysteine to phenylalanine, the CDR3 consists of 15 amino acids. The entry retains the CDR3 DNA only, 45 bases that are in frame from base 1.